The sequence of this T cell receptor (beta chain) was determined in a study of T cells in Graves' hyperthyroidism and ophthalmopathy. Regarding the study as a whole: Clonotypes that were expanded in thyroid above 0.001 mostly appeared in blood too. The model forecast ophthalmopathy, anticipating it by a median around 6.9 months before onset.

Worth noting for this clonotype: The target antigen is unknown.

It was uncontrolled infection, other autoimmune disease, pregnancy or lactation that excluded patients. The investigators amplified TCR beta CDR3 regions from RNA transcripts. TCR CDR3 regions were first amplified by RT-PCR with HTBI primers. TCRdb passed the multiplex PCR reads through MiXCR, listing each CDR3 protein once. Among 400,000 to 600,000 distinct CDR3 sequences listed, about 15% were seen once. Germline CDR1 reads MNHGY; CDR2 reads SVAAGI. CDR3 length: 14 amino acids. Trimming took 11 bases from V and 3 from J, leaving 19 bases between them. The TCR sequence derives from a woman in her twenties or thirties with Graves' ophthalmopathy. V gene TRBV6-9 combines with J gene TRBJ1-1, with D tentatively TRBD1 (5 bases). Sample: blood. The CDR3: CAGGGASGDTEAFF. For the CDR3, the DNA is TGTGCCGGGGGTGGGGCCTCGGGCGACACTGAAGCTTTCTTT.